The rows below give T cell receptor beta chains drawn from one sample of a study of cytomegalovirus exposure and HLA in healthy donors. TCRdb's table, derived via immunoSEQ multiplex PCR, lists solely in-frame clones and lacks some. The repertoire holds roughly 300,000 clones, roughly 88% seen once, with over 0.85% in the top ten. The sample was PBMCs. The receptors here all came from a woman between 18 and 29 years old in good health and CMV-seronegative. CDR3s include the opening cysteine and the closing phenylalanine or tryptophan. Each record gives: clone size, J gene, V gene, D gene, CDR3 DNA, CDR3 protein. The D gene is left open where the match is weak. Where a row states a size, it is once, few, many or the class of an expanded clone; other rows omit it.

>.|TRBJ2-1|TRBV9|.
TGTGCCAGCAGCGTAGATGTGTTCCGGGACAATGAGCAGTTCTTC
CASSVDVFRDNEQFF
>.|TRBJ2-1|TRBV9|TRBD2
TGTGCCAGCAGCGTTAGCGGGAGCCCCGGGAATGAGCAGTTCTTC
CASSVSGSPGNEQFF
>.|TRBJ2-3|TRBV9|TRBD2
TGTGCCAGCAGCCCAAGCACCGGGACTACCACAGATACGCAGTATTTT
CASSPSTGTTTDTQYF
>.|TRBJ2-7|TRBV9|.
TGTGCCAGCAGCGTAGGCTCTAGCGAGGGCTACGAGCAGTACTTC
CASSVGSSEGYEQYF
>.|TRBJ1-2|TRBV19|.
TGTGCCAGTACCGGTGACTGGGGGGATGGCTACACCTTC
CASTGDWGDGYTF
>once|TRBJ2-7|TRBV21-1|.
TGTGCCAGCAGGACGACTAGTTACTACGAGCAGTACTTC
CASRTTSYYEQYF
>.|TRBJ2-1|TRBV5-4|TRBD2
TGTGCCAGCAGCTTGGGGGGACTAGCGGGAGGGACGCAGTTCTTC
CASSLGGLAGGTQFF
>.|TRBJ2-7|TRBV15|TRBD2
TGTGCCACCAGCAGAGTTTCCGGACTAGCGGGCCACGAGCAGTACTTC
CATSRVSGLAGHEQYF
>once|TRBJ2-2|TRBV10-3|TRBD2
TGTGCCATCAGAGTCGAGACCTCCGGGGAACTAGCGGGAGAGACGAACACCGGGGAGCTGTTTTTT
CAIRVETSGELAGETNTGELFF
>.|TRBJ1-2|TRBV28|TRBD1
TGTGCCAGCAGTTTAGGACAGGGAAACCTCTATGGCTACACCTTC
CASSLGQGNLYGYTF